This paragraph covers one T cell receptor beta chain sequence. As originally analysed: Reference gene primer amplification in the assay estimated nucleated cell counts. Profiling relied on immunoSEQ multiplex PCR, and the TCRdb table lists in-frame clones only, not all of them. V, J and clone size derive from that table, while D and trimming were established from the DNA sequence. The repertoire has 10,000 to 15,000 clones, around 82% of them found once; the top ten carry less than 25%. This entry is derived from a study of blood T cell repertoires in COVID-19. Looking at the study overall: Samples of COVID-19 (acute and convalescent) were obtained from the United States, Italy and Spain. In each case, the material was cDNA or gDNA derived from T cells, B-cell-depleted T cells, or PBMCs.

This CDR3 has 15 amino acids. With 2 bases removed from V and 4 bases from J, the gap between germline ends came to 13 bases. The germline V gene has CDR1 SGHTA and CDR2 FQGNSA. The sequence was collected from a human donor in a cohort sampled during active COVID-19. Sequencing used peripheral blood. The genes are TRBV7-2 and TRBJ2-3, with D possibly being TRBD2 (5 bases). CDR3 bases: TGTGCCAGCAGCTTAAGTAGCGTGAGGTCAGATACGCAGTATTTT. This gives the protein CASSLSSVRSDTQYF.